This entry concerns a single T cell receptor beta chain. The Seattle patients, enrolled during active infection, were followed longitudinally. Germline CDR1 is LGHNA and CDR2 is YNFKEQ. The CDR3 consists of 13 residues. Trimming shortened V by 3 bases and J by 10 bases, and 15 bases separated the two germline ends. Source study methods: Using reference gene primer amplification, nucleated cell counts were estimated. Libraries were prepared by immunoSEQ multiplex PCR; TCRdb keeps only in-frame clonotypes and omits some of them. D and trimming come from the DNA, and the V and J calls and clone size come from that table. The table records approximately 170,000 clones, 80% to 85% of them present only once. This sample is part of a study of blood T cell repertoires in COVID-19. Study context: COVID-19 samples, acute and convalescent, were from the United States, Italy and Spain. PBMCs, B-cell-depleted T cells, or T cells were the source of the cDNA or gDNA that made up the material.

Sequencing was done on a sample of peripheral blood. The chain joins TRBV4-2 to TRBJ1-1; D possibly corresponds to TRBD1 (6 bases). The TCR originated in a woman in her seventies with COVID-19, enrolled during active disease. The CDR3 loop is CASSQVDSELAFF. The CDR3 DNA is TGTGCCAGCAGCCAGGTGGACAGCGAGCTAGCTTTCTTT.